This record covers a single TCR beta chain. Its antigen is still unknown. The length of the CDR3 is 16 residues. J gave up 4 bases and V 4 bases, and 10 bases lay outside the gene matches. In germline, CDR1 is GTSNPN, CDR2 SVGIG (reference sequence). MiXCR, applied by TCRdb to the PCR reads, yields one record per CDR3 protein. This sample yields 600,000 to 650,000 distinct CDR3 sequences, of which approximately 20% are seen a single time; 0.85% belongs to the top ten. These data originate in a study of molecular identifiers for immune sequencing clone quantification. Study-level findings and limits: One cell's worth of spiked Jurkat TCR RNA was reportedly detectable among 1 million or so naive cells.

V and J are TRBV30 and TRBJ2-4; 10 nucleotides line up with TRBD1. The sequence was obtained from a human donor in good health. Some libraries in this study had Jurkat cell RNA spiked in. Sequenced material: naive CD8+ T cells from blood, with Jurkat cell RNA spiked in. Documented subset: FACS-sorted CD8+CD4-CCR7+CD45RA+ naive T cells. The CDR3 bases are TGTGCCTGGATTCAACCCGGGACAGGGGAAAAAAACATTCAGTACTTC. Translation: CAWIQPGTGEKNIQYF.